This entry lists 30 T cell receptor beta chains sequenced from one sample in a study of response to subunit inactivated influenza vaccine. TCRdb redid the calling of the RT-PCR reads with MiXCR, one entry per CDR3 protein. The data contain more than 500,000 distinct CDR3 sequences, around 10% of them singletons. This sample also belongs to another study, concerning T cells expressing NK-cell markers. As that study records: The TCR beta cDNA came from 5'RACE template switching with UMIs.

This sample comprised PBMCs from blood, obtained on the day of vaccination. The source is a man aged 50 to 60 who received an inactivated influenza vaccine.

This clonotype was seen a handful of times. The chain couples TRBV6-5 to TRBJ1-2; possibly TRBD1 for D (5 bases). This CDR3 contains 13 residues. The germline gives CDR1 MNHEY, CDR2 SVGAGI. V was cut by 0 bases and J by 4 bases, with 6 bases left in between. CDR3 protein: CASSYSRGYGYTF. The CDR3 coding sequence is TGTGCCAGCAGTTACTCGAGGGGCTATGGCTACACCTTC.

This clonotype was counted a few times. V is TRBV7-9 and J is TRBJ2-5, with 7 bases identical to TRBD1. Losses at the gene ends were 7 bases for V and 2 bases for J; bases not matched to a gene: 10. Germline V gene sequence: CDR1 SEHNR, CDR2 FQNEAQ (reference sequence). The CDR3 consists of 15 residues. The CDR3 coding sequence is TGTGCCAGCATGTACAGGGGTATAGGACAAGAGACCCAGTACTTC. It is translated as CASMYRGIGQETQYF.

This clonotype came up many times. The chain combines TRBV29-1 with TRBJ2-1, with D perhaps matching TRBD2 (5 bases). Germline CDR1 and CDR2: SQVTM and ANQGSEA. Trimming took 7 bases from V and 9 from J, leaving 16 bases between them. The CDR3 totals 12 residues. The CDR3 sequence: CSADIFAGEQFF. CDR3 bases: TGCAGCGCAGACATATTCGCGGGTGAGCAGTTCTTC.

The table lists this clonotype with a few counts. CDR3 region: CSARASGGYQETQYF. CDR3 in DNA: TGCAGTGCTAGAGCCAGCGGGGGCTACCAAGAGACCCAGTACTTC. The genes are TRBV20-1 and TRBJ2-5, with 8 bases fitting TRBD2. V was clipped by 1 base and J by 0 bases; unmatched bases: 4. In germline, CDR1 is DFQATT, CDR2 SNEGSKA (reference sequence). The CDR3 runs 15 residues.

This clonotype has more than one count but fewer than ten. The chain is built from TRBV15 and TRBJ2-3; 7 bases map to TRBD1. The CDR3 is made up of 14 amino acids. V trimming: 3 bases; J trimming: 1 base; junction bases outside the gene matches: 1. Germline V gene sequence: CDR1 LNHNV, CDR2 YYDKDF (reference sequence). CDR3 region: CATSRTGRTDTQYF. The CDR3 DNA reads TGTGCCACCAGCAGGACAGGGCGCACAGATACGCAGTATTTT.

This clonotype was seen a few times. The chain carries TRBV9 and TRBJ2-6; D gene unclear. The CDR3 has 17 residues. V lost 0 bases to trimming and J lost 3 bases, with 13 bases between them. Germline CDR1 reads SGDLS; CDR2 reads YYNGEE. CDR3 protein: CASSVGLLRGGANVLTF. CDR3 in DNA: TGTGCCAGCAGCGTAGGTCTCCTAAGAGGTGGGGCCAACGTCCTGACTTTC.

The chain couples TRBV11-2 to TRBJ2-1, with 8 positions matching TRBD2. The ends lost 2 bases at V and 9 bases at J; junction bases unmatched: 6. The CDR3 has 14 residues. The germline CDR1 and CDR2 sequences are SGHAT and FQNNGV. This CDR3 reads CASSLSGLAVEQFF. CDR3 bases: TGTGCCAGCAGCTTAAGTGGACTAGCCGTTGAGCAGTTCTTC.

This clonotype was counted between two and nine times. The CDR3 sequence: CASSPRRGLDTGELFF. The CDR3 nucleotides are TGCGCCAGCAGCCCTCGCCGGGGGTTGGACACCGGGGAGCTGTTTTTT. V and J are TRBV4-3 and TRBJ2-2; maybe TRBD2 (6 bases). Germline loops: CDR1 LGHNA, CDR2 YSLEER. The CDR3 is made up of 16 amino acids. Trimming pared 4 bases from V and 3 bases from J, leaving 15 bases between.

V usage is TRBV20-1 and J usage is TRBJ2-7; perhaps TRBD2 as D (6 bases). The V and J ends lost 6 bases and 4 bases respectively, with 22 bases between them. The CDR3 sequence is 15 residues long. Looked up from germline, CDR1 is DFQATT and CDR2 is SNEGSKA (reference sequence). The CDR3, as DNA: TGCAGTGCGTTTCTCGGCGGGAAGGAGATGTACGAGCAGTACTTC. This codes for CSAFLGGKEMYEQYF.

The gene calls are TRBV28 and TRBJ1-2, with D possibly matching TRBD1 (5 bases). V was pared by 5 bases and J by 0 bases, with 16 bases between. The CDR3 is 16 residues long. Germline lookup yields CDR1 MDHEN and CDR2 SYDVKM. CDR3 loop: CASSPPEGRTNYGYTF. For the CDR3, the DNA is TGTGCCAGCAGTCCACCAGAGGGACGGACTAACTATGGCTACACCTTC.

V usage is TRBV7-2 and J usage is TRBJ2-4; 7 bases align to TRBD2. This CDR3 is built from 14 residues. Germline V lookup: CDR1 SGHTA, CDR2 FQGNSA. The junction had 7 bases not matched to a gene; V was cut back by 4 bases and J by 7 bases. CDR3 in amino acids: CASSWGLRANIQYF. For the CDR3, the DNA is TGTGCCAGCAGCTGGGGACTAAGAGCCAACATTCAGTACTTC.

Only a few counts were recorded for this clonotype. This chain uses TRBV21-1 with TRBJ1-1. TRBV21-1 is a listed pseudogene. CDR3 size: 16 residues. DNA for the CDR3: TGTGCCAGCAGCAAGCGGCGCATTACTATTAACACTGAAGCTTTCTTT. Translated, it gives CASSKRRITINTEAFF.

This clonotype occurred once. As the CDR3 is not closed by the conserved phenylalanine or tryptophan, this likely results from a read error. The chain employs TRBV5-6 and TRBJ2-7; D remains unclear. The CDR3 runs 15 residues. The germline CDR1 and CDR2 sequences are SGHDT and YYEEEE. Trimming took off 3 bases at V and 3 bases at J, with 16 bases between the two ends. CDR3 sequence reads: CASSSARAVVYEQYS. The CDR3 DNA sequence: TGTGCCAGCAGCTCTGCTAGGGCGGTCGTCTACGAGCAGTACTCC.

The rearrangement joins TRBV28 to TRBJ2-3, with a tentative D call TRBD2 (6 bases). The CDR3 is made up of 14 amino acids. Germline V gene sequence: CDR1 MDHEN, CDR2 SYDVKM. V was pared by 6 bases and J by 2 bases, with 12 bases between. The CDR3 here is CASRTGDSTDTQYF. CDR3 DNA sequence: TGTGCCAGCAGGACGGGAGATTCCACAGATACGCAGTATTTT.

There are a few counts of this clonotype. This chain connects TRBV7-2 to TRBJ2-1; 14 nucleotides agree with TRBD2. The junction had 7 bases not matched to a gene; V was cut back by 0 bases and J by 9 bases. Looked up from germline, CDR1 is SGHTA and CDR2 is FQGNSA. CDR3 length: 17 amino acids. The CDR3: CASSLATSGRATAEQFF. The CDR3 DNA reads as TGTGCCAGCAGCTTAGCGACTAGCGGGAGGGCCACTGCTGAGCAGTTCTTC.

This chain uses TRBV20-1 with TRBJ2-1, with D possibly TRBD2 on 7 matching bases. Germline lookup yields CDR1 DFQATT and CDR2 SNEGSKA (reference sequence). The CDR3 has 14 residues. Trimming took 3 bases from V and 7 from J, leaving 16 bases between them. The DNA of the CDR3 is TGCAGTGCTAGCCGGGGGGCTTCTAGGAATGAGCAGTTCTTC. Residues: CSASRGASRNEQFF.

This chain joins TRBV27 and TRBJ2-1, with 7 positions matching TRBD2. Germline V gives CDR1 MNHEY, CDR2 SMNVEV (reference sequence). After removal of 2 bases from V and 8 bases from J, the junction contained 6 bases not matched to a gene. The CDR3 consists of 14 residues. Here the CDR3 reads CASSLGTKSDEQFF. The CDR3 DNA reads as TGTGCCAGCAGTTTAGGGACTAAGAGCGATGAGCAGTTCTTC.

The chain recombines TRBV6-1 with TRBJ1-5; TRBD1 agrees at 9 bases. Trimming cost V 10 bases and J 4 bases; bases outside gene matches: 8. Germline CDR1 is MNHNS and CDR2 is SASEGT. CDR3 length: 14 amino acids. The CDR3 region is CATQGQGRNQPQHF. The CDR3 bases are TGTGCCACCCAGGGACAGGGACGGAATCAGCCCCAGCATTTT.

J is TRBJ1-6 and V is TRBV6-1; TRBD1 agrees at 11 bases. Per the germline V gene, CDR1 is MNHNS and CDR2 is SASEGT. After removal of 6 bases from V and 7 bases from J, the junction contained 5 bases not matched to a gene. This CDR3 is 15 amino acids long. The CDR3 nucleotides are TGTGCCAGCAGAACGGGGACAGGGGGAAATTCACCCCTCCACTTT. This sequence encodes CASRTGTGGNSPLHF.

This clonotype has just a few counts. The rearrangement uses TRBV20-1 and TRBJ2-7, with a possible D match to TRBD2 (5 bases). The V and J ends lost 3 bases and 5 bases respectively, with 17 bases between them. Looked up from germline, CDR1 is DFQATT and CDR2 is SNEGSKA (reference sequence). There are 14 residues in the CDR3. CDR3 DNA sequence: TGCAGTGCTAGGACACCCCGGGGTGGCCACGAGCAGTACTTC. It encodes CSARTPRGGHEQYF.

This clonotype has a handful of counts. V is TRBV11-2 and J is TRBJ2-3; 10 bases map to TRBD2. V trimming: 1 base; J trimming: 0 bases; junction bases outside the gene matches: 4. Germline lookup yields CDR1 SGHAT and CDR2 FQNNGV. The CDR3 is 17 amino acids. In DNA form, the CDR3 reads TGTGCCAGCAGCTTAGGTACTAGCGGGATAAGCACAGATACGCAGTATTTT. Residues: CASSLGTSGISTDTQYF. Complete variable domain (other parts from reference TRBV11-2 and TRBJ2-3): EAGVAQSPRYKIIEKRQSVAFWCNPISGHATLYWYQQILGQGPKLLIQFQNNGVVDDSQLPKDRFSAERLKGVDSTLKIQPAKLEDSAVYLCASSLGTSGISTDTQYFGPGTRLTVL.

The V call is TRBV7-2, the J call TRBJ2-5; D perhaps matches TRBD1 (6 bases). Germline CDR1 reads SGHTA; CDR2 reads FQGNSA. The CDR3 is 15 residues long. The V and J ends lost 3 bases and 5 bases respectively, with 16 bases between them. The DNA of the CDR3 is TGTGCCAGCAGCTTTTTCGGGCAGGGGATGGAGACCCAGTACTTC. Translating gives CASSFFGQGMETQYF.

This clonotype was detected a few times. The chain employs TRBV29-1 and TRBJ1-5; TRBD1 might be the D (5 bases). The CDR3 consists of 13 residues. Per the germline V gene, CDR1 is SQVTM and CDR2 is ANQGSEA. The V end lost 5 bases, the J end lost 6 bases, and 14 bases lay between the germline ends. The DNA of the CDR3 is TGCAGCGTTCAAAGGGGAGACGGTCAGCCCCAGCATTTT. It is translated as CSVQRGDGQPQHF. Using reference TRBV29-1 and TRBJ1-5 for the parts outside the CDR3, the full variable domain is SAVISQKPSRDICQRGTSLTIQCQVDSQVTMMFWYRQQPGQSLTLIATANQGSEATYESGFVIDKFPISRPNLTFSTLTVSNMSPEDSSIYLCSVQRGDGQPQHFGDGTRLSIL.

The V gene is TRBV12-3 or TRBV12-4, the J gene TRBJ2-1; maybe TRBD1 (6 bases). The CDR3 runs to 14 residues. Trimming left V 7 bases short and J 4 bases short, with 14 bases between. CDR3 amino acids: CASTTGLGYNEQFF. CDR3 bases: TGTGCCAGCACCACAGGGTTGGGGTACAATGAGCAGTTCTTC.

J is TRBJ2-7 and V is TRBV25-1; TRBD2 aligns across 10 bases. The CDR3 runs to 16 residues. In germline, CDR1 is MGHDK, CDR2 SYGVNS. V lost 8 bases, J lost 0 bases, and 10 bases stayed unmatched. The CDR3 spells CASRPSSGGSSYEQYF. As DNA, the CDR3 is TGTGCCAGCCGTCCTTCTAGCGGGGGTAGCTCCTACGAGCAGTACTTC.

This clonotype showed up many times. This chain uses TRBV6-2 or TRBV6-3 with TRBJ1-5; the D is unclear. Germline CDR1 is MNHEY and CDR2 is SVGEGT. Trimming shortened V by 6 bases and J by 4 bases, and 7 bases separated the two germline ends. This CDR3 spans 12 amino acids. DNA of the CDR3: TGTGCCAGCAGCCGCGGAAATCAGCCCCAGCATTTT. It translates to CASSRGNQPQHF.

The gene calls are TRBV20-1 and TRBJ2-3, with D perhaps being TRBD1 or TRBD2 (5 bases each). Trimming took off 6 bases at V and 3 bases at J, with 13 bases between the two ends. Germline CDR1 DFQATT, CDR2 SNEGSKA (reference sequence). CDR3 size: 13 residues. The CDR3 protein is CSARRGVTDTQYF. In nucleotides, the CDR3 is TGCAGTGCGAGAAGAGGGGTTACAGATACGCAGTATTTT.

The J gene is TRBJ2-3, the V gene TRBV6-5; the D is unclear. Looked up from germline, CDR1 is MNHEY and CDR2 is SVGAGI. The CDR3 covers 13 residues. V was clipped by 2 bases and J by 4 bases, with 7 bases between them. The CDR3 is CASSYHGPDTQYF. In DNA, the CDR3 is TGTGCCAGCAGTTACCATGGCCCAGATACGCAGTATTTT.

This clonotype was detected a few times. The gene calls are TRBV4-1 and TRBJ1-1; D is unresolved. The CDR3 totals 13 residues. V was clipped by 1 base and J by 5 bases, with 8 bases between them. Germline CDR1 reads MGHRA; CDR2 reads YSYEKL. The CDR3 coding sequence is TGCGCCAGCAGCCAAGCCATTAGAACTGAAGCTTTCTTT. Its protein is CASSQAIRTEAFF.

The genes are TRBV12-3 or TRBV12-4 and TRBJ2-5, with TRBD2 matching over 8 bases. The CDR3 is 13 amino acids. J gave up 5 bases and V 8 bases, and 7 bases lay outside the gene matches. CDR3 bases: TGTGCCAGCCGGACCGGGGGGGCCGAGACCCAGTACTTC. Translating gives CASRTGGAETQYF.